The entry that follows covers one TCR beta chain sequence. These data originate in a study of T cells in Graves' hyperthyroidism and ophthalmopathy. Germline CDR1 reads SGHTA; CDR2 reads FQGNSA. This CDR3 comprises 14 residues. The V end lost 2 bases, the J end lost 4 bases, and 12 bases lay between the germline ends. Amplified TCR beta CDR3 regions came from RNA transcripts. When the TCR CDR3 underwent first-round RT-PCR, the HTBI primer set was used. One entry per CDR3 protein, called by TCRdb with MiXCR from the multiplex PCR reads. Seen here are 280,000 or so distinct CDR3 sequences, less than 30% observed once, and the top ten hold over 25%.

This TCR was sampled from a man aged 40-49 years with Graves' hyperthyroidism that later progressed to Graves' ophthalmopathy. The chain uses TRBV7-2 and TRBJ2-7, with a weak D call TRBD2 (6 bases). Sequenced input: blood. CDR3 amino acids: CASSLPGLRYEQYF. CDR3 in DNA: TGTGCCAGCAGCTTACCGGGACTCCGGTACGAGCAGTACTTC.